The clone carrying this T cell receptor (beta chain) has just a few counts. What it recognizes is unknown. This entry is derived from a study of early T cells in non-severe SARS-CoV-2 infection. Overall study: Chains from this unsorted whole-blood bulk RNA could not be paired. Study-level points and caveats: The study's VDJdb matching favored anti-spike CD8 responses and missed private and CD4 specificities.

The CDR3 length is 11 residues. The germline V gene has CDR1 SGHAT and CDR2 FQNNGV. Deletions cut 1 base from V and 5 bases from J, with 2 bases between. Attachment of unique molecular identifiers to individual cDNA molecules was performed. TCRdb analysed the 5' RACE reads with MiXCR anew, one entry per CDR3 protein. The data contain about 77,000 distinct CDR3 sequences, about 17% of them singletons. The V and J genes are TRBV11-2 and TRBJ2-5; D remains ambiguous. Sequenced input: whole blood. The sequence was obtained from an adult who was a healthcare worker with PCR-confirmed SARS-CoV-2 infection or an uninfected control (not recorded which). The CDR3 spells CASSLVETQYF. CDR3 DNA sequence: TGTGCCAGCAGCTTAGTCGAGACCCAGTACTTC.